This record concerns one TCR beta chain sequence. Only in-frame clones appear in the TCRdb table, and some are missing; sequencing was by immunoSEQ multiplex PCR. The data hold over 250,000 clones, with around 90% observed a single time. The data are from a study of blood T cell repertoires in COVID-19. Germline V CDR1 and CDR2: SGHNT, YYREEE (reference sequence). This CDR3 is 14 amino acids long. V was pared by 3 bases and J by 1 base, with 3 bases of the junction left unmatched. The chain carries TRBV5-4 and TRBJ2-5; 7 bases map to TRBD1. What was sequenced was PBMCs or T cells enriched from blood (not recorded which). The TCR was taken from a woman aged 25 to 39 who had recovered from COVID-19. CDR3 loop: CASSSDRVQETQYF. CDR3 bases: TGTGCCAGCAGCTCTGACAGGGTCCAAGAGACCCAGTACTTC.